The 28 T cell receptor beta chains listed next were all sequenced from one sample in a study of T cell changes during pregnancy in multiple sclerosis. Sequencing was performed with immunoSEQ multiplex PCR; in TCRdb, only in-frame clones are kept and a portion is missing. The data show about 100,000 clones, 94% seen once. Sequencing used peripheral blood, obtained before pregnancy. All receptors come from a female donor with multiple sclerosis, enrolled in a pregnancy study.

The chain is built from TRBV27 and TRBJ2-1; the match to TRBD2 covers 12 bases. Germline V gene sequence: CDR1 MNHEY, CDR2 SMNVEV (reference sequence). V trimming: 2 bases; J trimming: 9 bases; junction bases outside the gene matches: 11. This CDR3 has 17 residues. The CDR3: CASSLRLAGALDPEQFF. The CDR3 DNA follows: TGTGCCAGCAGTTTACGACTAGCGGGAGCGTTAGACCCTGAGCAGTTCTTC.

The V and J genes are TRBV5-4 and TRBJ2-1; D is undetermined. With 1 base removed from V and 7 bases from J, the gap between germline ends came to 9 bases. CDR1 SGHNT and CDR2 YYREEE come from the germline V gene (reference sequence). CDR3 size: 13 residues. DNA for the CDR3: TGTGCCAGCAGCTTGCCCCTACAGAATGAGCAGTTCTTC. Encoded protein: CASSLPLQNEQFF.

The V and J genes are TRBV18 and TRBJ2-6, with a tentative D call TRBD1 (6 bases). V shed 3 bases and J shed 0 bases, with 15 bases lying between them. This CDR3 has 18 amino acids. Germline values: CDR1 KGHSH, CDR2 LQKENI. CDR3 nucleotide sequence: TGTGCCAGCTCACCCTTTGACAGGCCCACCTCTGGGGCCAACGTCCTGACTTTC. Amino acids: CASSPFDRPTSGANVLTF. Combining the CDR3 with reference TRBV18 and TRBJ2-6 gives the whole variable domain NAGVMQNPRHLVRRRGQEARLRCSPMKGHSHVYWYRQLPEEGLKFMVYLQKENIIDESGMPKERFSAEFPKEGPSILRIQQVVRGDSAAYFCASSPFDRPTSGANVLTFGAGSRLTVL.

The chain is built from TRBV19 and TRBJ2-1, with D possibly matching TRBD2 (6 bases). CDR1 LNHDA and CDR2 SQIVND come from the germline V gene (reference sequence). The CDR3 has 14 residues. V gave up 6 bases and J gave up 9 bases, with 18 bases separating them. CDR3 sequence (DNA): TGTGCCAGTAGCCCGGTGGCGGGATATATTGAGCAGTTCTTC. The encoded protein is CASSPVAGYIEQFF. Full variable domain (missing parts from reference TRBV19 and TRBJ2-1): DGGITQSPKYLFRKEGQNVTLSCEQNLNHDAMYWYRQDPGQGLRLIYYSQIVNDFQKGDIAEGYSVSREKKESFPLTVTSAQKNPTAFYLCASSPVAGYIEQFFGPGTRLTVL.

The chain uses TRBV5-1 and TRBJ1-1; 7 bases fit TRBD1. The germline V gene encodes CDR1 SGHRS and CDR2 YFSETQ. This CDR3 has 12 residues. V gave up 7 bases and J gave up 4 bases; unmatched junction bases: 4. In DNA, the CDR3 is TGCGCCAGCGCCCAGGGGGGCACTGAAGCTTTCTTT. Amino acids: CASAQGGTEAFF.

With respect to this clone: A junction end diverges from the germline sequence, so it may reflect a read error. This chain connects TRBV6-6 to TRBJ2-1; 14 bases are shared with TRBD2. CDR1 is MNHNY, CDR2 SVGAGI, per germline (reference sequence). The CDR3 is made up of 14 amino acids. CDR3 residues: CASSPTSGRDSDIF. The CDR3 nucleotides read TGTGCCAGCAGTCCGACTAGCGGGAGGGACTCGGATATCTTC.

V is TRBV4-3 and J is TRBJ1-1, with a possible D match to TRBD1 (6 bases). Between the trimmed V and J ends, which lost 1 base and 4 bases, there was a span of 13 bases. The germline V gene has CDR1 LGHNA and CDR2 YSLEER. The CDR3 loop spans 15 amino acids. In nucleotides, the CDR3 is TGCGCCAGCAGCCAAGGGCGGGGGGCAGGCACTGAAGCTTTCTTT. This codes for CASSQGRGAGTEAFF.

This sequence joins TRBV9 and TRBJ1-2; TRBD1 matches 8 bases. The ends lost 4 bases at V and 0 bases at J; junction bases unmatched: 5. Germline CDR1 is SGDLS and CDR2 is YYNGEE. The CDR3 covers 15 residues. CDR3 nucleotides: TGTGCCAGCAGCCCAGGGACAGGAGCTAACTATGGCTACACCTTC. Translation gives CASSPGTGANYGYTF.

The chain couples TRBV9 to TRBJ2-1; 10 bases agree with TRBD2. The CDR3 contains 13 residues. Per the germline V gene, CDR1 is SGDLS and CDR2 is YYNGEE. V trimming: 10 bases; J trimming: 10 bases; junction bases outside the gene matches: 11. CDR3 in amino acids: CASGLAGAGEQFF. DNA for the CDR3: TGTGCCTCTGGGCTAGCGGGAGCAGGCGAGCAGTTCTTC.

This chain links TRBV7-8 with TRBJ1-5; D uncertain. CDR3 length: 12 residues. Per germline, CDR1 SGHVS and CDR2 FQNEAQ. V lost 5 bases, J lost 11 bases, and 13 bases lay in between. The CDR3 here is CASSLLGGAQHF. The CDR3, as DNA: TGTGCCAGCAGCCTCCTCGGCGGGGCCCAGCATTTT.

This rearrangement joins TRBV4-1 to TRBJ1-1, with 7 bases that match TRBD1. The CDR3 totals 15 residues. In germline, CDR1 is MGHRA, CDR2 YSYEKL. V shed 4 bases and J 8 bases; nucleotides not matched to a gene: 13. The DNA for the CDR3 is TGCGCCAGCAGCCCGCGCGGACAGGTGTTACCAGAAGCTTTCTTT. This translates into CASSPRGQVLPEAFF.

The chain employs TRBV4-2 and TRBJ2-1; 10 nucleotides match TRBD2. CDR3 size: 14 residues. V shed 1 base and J 8 bases; nucleotides not matched to a gene: 2. Germline assignment: CDR1 LGHNA and CDR2 YNFKEQ. DNA of the CDR3: TGTGCCAGCAGCCAAGTGCTAGCGGGAGATGAGCAGTTCTTC. Protein product: CASSQVLAGDEQFF.

The chain carries TRBV7-2 and TRBJ2-7, with TRBD2 matching over 8 bases. The CDR3 is 18 residues long. Germline V lookup: CDR1 SGHTA, CDR2 FQGNSA. Trimming cost V 0 bases and J 6 bases; bases outside gene matches: 16. CDR3 in DNA: TGTGCCAGCAGCTTAGCCCTCCCGACTAGCGACGATCGCGGCGAGCAGTACTTC. The encoded protein is CASSLALPTSDDRGEQYF.

The V and J genes are TRBV4-2 and TRBJ2-5; 9 bases fit TRBD1. This CDR3 is built from 15 residues. Germline V lookup: CDR1 LGHNA, CDR2 YNFKEQ. J gave up 4 bases and V 1 base, and 4 bases lay outside the gene matches. As DNA, the CDR3 is TGTGCCAGCAGCCAAGGGGACAGGGCGGGAGAGACCCAGTACTTC. This sequence encodes CASSQGDRAGETQYF.

This clone turned up a few times. The chain carries TRBV6-5 and TRBJ1-1, with D maybe TRBD1 (6 bases). Trimming pared 8 bases from V and 0 bases from J, leaving 13 bases between. This CDR3 region has 14 residues. Germline CDR1 and CDR2: MNHEY and SVGAGI. CDR3 bases: TGTGCCAGCCTAGCGGGGGACATGAACACTGAAGCTTTCTTT. The encoded protein is CASLAGDMNTEAFF.

The chain carries TRBV21-1 and TRBJ2-7; the table's D call of TRBD2 was not tested on the DNA. TRBV21-1 is tagged as a pseudogene. The CDR3 has 17 amino acids. In DNA, the CDR3 is TGTGCCAGCAGCAAAACCCTTCTAGCTAGCGGGAGATACGAGCAGTACTTC. It translates to CASSKTLLASGRYEQYF.

The chain links TRBV6-1 to TRBJ2-7, with D maybe TRBD1 (6 bases). Between the trimmed V and J ends, which lost 4 bases and 7 bases, there was a span of 14 bases. There are 13 residues in the CDR3. Germline V CDR1 and CDR2: MNHNS, SASEGT. CDR3 region: CASSATGSGEQYF. CDR3 coding DNA: TGTGCCAGCAGTGCTACAGGGTCTGGTGAGCAGTACTTC.

The V and J genes are TRBV5-1 and TRBJ2-7; 8 bases map to TRBD1. V dropped 5 bases and J dropped 3; count of bases not matched to a gene: 4. The CDR3 is made up of 13 amino acids. The germline CDR1 and CDR2 sequences are SGHRS and YFSETQ. The CDR3 reads CASRLGTGYEQYF. The CDR3 DNA reads TGCGCCAGCAGATTAGGGACAGGCTACGAGCAGTACTTC.

This clone was observed once. The rearrangement joins TRBV29-1 to TRBJ2-3; 10 bases agree with TRBD2. The CDR3 consists of 14 residues. Trimming at V came to 6 bases and at J to 5 bases, leaving 8 bases not matched to a gene. Germline V CDR1 and CDR2: SQVTM, ANQGSEA. The CDR3 bases are TGCAGCGTGACACCAAGCGGGAGGGAAGATACGCAGTATTTT. Its protein product is CSVTPSGREDTQYF.

V usage is TRBV30 and J usage is TRBJ2-7; no definite D call. The CDR3 sequence is 12 residues long. Looked up from germline, CDR1 is GTSNPN and CDR2 is SVGIG (reference sequence). V shed 2 bases and J shed 3 bases, with 8 bases lying between them. The CDR3 reads CAWSLEIYEQYF. For the CDR3, the DNA is TGTGCCTGGAGTCTAGAGATCTACGAGCAGTACTTC.

The CDR3 here is CASSGADASYEQYF. CDR3 DNA: TGTGCCAGTAGTGGAGCGGACGCCTCCTACGAGCAGTACTTC. The chain is built from TRBV19 and TRBJ2-7, with a weak D call TRBD2 (5 bases). The germline CDR1 and CDR2 sequences are LNHDA and SQIVND (reference sequence). Trimming stripped 5 bases from V and 0 bases from J, with 11 bases between. The CDR3 runs to 14 residues.

This rearrangement joins TRBV9 to TRBJ1-1; 10 positions agree with TRBD1. With 4 bases clipped from V and 3 bases from J, the junction kept 9 bases outside the gene matches. CDR3 size: 16 residues. Germline V lookup: CDR1 SGDLS, CDR2 YYNGEE. This chain's CDR3 is CASSPRQGASYTEAFF. CDR3 bases: TGTGCCAGCAGCCCCCGACAGGGGGCGAGTTACACTGAAGCTTTCTTT.

The J gene is TRBJ2-7, the V gene TRBV19; 9 bases line up with TRBD1. The CDR3 has 16 residues. J gave up 2 bases and V 5 bases, and 10 bases lay outside the gene matches. The germline CDR1 and CDR2 sequences are LNHDA and SQIVND (reference sequence). CDR3 loop: CASSARTGQGAYEQYF. CDR3 DNA sequence: TGTGCCAGTAGTGCAAGAACGGGACAGGGAGCCTACGAGCAGTACTTC.

In this sample, this clone turned up once. The chain combines TRBV2 with TRBJ2-7, with TRBD2 matching 11 bases. Germline trimming cut 6 bases from V and 3 bases from J; bases unmatched to any gene: 7. The germline V gene has CDR1 SNHLY and CDR2 FYNNEI. The CDR3 is made up of 15 amino acids. DNA of the CDR3: TGTGCCAGCAGGGATAGCGGGAGGGCCTACTACGAGCAGTACTTC. Translated: CASRDSGRAYYEQYF.

The rearrangement links TRBV7-9 to TRBJ1-2; 7 nucleotides line up with TRBD1. With 5 bases clipped from V and 2 bases from J, the junction kept 8 bases outside the gene matches. The length of the CDR3 is 15 residues. Germline V lookup: CDR1 SEHNR, CDR2 FQNEAQ (reference sequence). As DNA, the CDR3 is TGTGCCAGCAGCGGCCTCGCGGGACAGAACTATGGCTACACCTTC. This sequence encodes CASSGLAGQNYGYTF.

The rearrangement uses TRBV7-8 and TRBJ2-1; 7 bases are shared with TRBD2. V lost 1 base, J lost 4 bases, and 22 bases stayed unmatched. The CDR3 consists of 21 residues. CDR1 and CDR2 from the germline V gene are SGHVS and FQNEAQ. This CDR3 is CASSLGRGGSKSLGHYNEQFF. CDR3 nucleotide sequence: TGTGCCAGCAGCTTAGGTCGGGGCGGGAGCAAAAGCTTAGGGCATTACAATGAGCAGTTCTTC.

J is TRBJ2-7 and V is TRBV2; D possibly corresponds to TRBD1 (5 bases). Germline-derived CDR1 and CDR2 are SNHLY and FYNNEI. CDR3 size: 15 residues. Trimming left V 1 base short and J 6 bases short, with 16 bases between. CDR3 loop: CASSEGAGAFGEQYF. DNA for the CDR3: TGTGCCAGCAGTGAAGGAGCTGGGGCGTTCGGCGAGCAGTACTTC.

The chain carries TRBV7-3 and TRBJ1-1, with D possibly matching TRBD1 (5 bases). Per the germline V gene, CDR1 is SGHTA and CDR2 is FQGTGA. V was clipped by 5 bases and J by 7 bases, with 14 bases between them. The CDR3 is 13 residues long. DNA of the CDR3: TGTGCCAGCAGCCGGGGGATGGGGCGTGAAGCTTTCTTT. Its translation is CASSRGMGREAFF.